This T cell receptor beta chain was sequenced during a study of cytomegalovirus exposure and HLA in healthy donors. Study-wide points: For most TCR beta V segments, an earlier analysis put the productive rate at about 90% or about 30% of the time.

PCR was performed using 60 Vbeta and 13 Jbeta primers. TCRdb's copy holds only in-frame clones and misses some; the assay was immunoSEQ multiplex PCR. The data contain 45,000 to 65,000 clones, 82% of them singletons. J gave up 7 bases and V 4 bases, and 6 bases lay outside the gene matches. This CDR3 has 15 amino acids. Germline loops: CDR1 SGHNT, CDR2 YYREEE (reference sequence). Comments on this clone: Its specificity is unknown.

Sequenced sample: PBMCs. The TCR originated in a young man in good health and CMV-seronegative. This chain links TRBV5-4 with TRBJ1-6, with 9 bases identical to TRBD1. In nucleotides, the CDR3 is TGTGCCAGCAGCCCCGGGGACAGGGTAAATTCACCCCTCCACTTT. Translating gives CASSPGDRVNSPLHF.